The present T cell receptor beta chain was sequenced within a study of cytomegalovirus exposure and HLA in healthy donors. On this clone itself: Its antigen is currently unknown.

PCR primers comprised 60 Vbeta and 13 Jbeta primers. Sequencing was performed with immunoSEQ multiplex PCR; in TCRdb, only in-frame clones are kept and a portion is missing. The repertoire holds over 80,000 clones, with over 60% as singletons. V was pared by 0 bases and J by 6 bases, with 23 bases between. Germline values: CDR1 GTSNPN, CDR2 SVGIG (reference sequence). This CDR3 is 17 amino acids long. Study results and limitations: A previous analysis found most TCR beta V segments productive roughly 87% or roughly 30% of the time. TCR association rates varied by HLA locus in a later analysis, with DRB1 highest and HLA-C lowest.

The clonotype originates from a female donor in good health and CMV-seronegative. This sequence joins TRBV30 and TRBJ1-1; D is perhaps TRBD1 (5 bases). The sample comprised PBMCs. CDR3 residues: CAWSVRLDMGLIPEAFF. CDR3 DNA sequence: TGTGCCTGGAGTGTAAGGTTGGACATGGGACTGATCCCTGAAGCTTTCTTT.